The next 30 T cell receptor beta chains were all read from a single sample in a study of cytomegalovirus exposure and HLA in healthy donors. Method: immunoSEQ multiplex PCR; TCRdb's copy keeps in-frame clones and lacks some. The sample records 230,000 or so clones, 80% to 90% being singletons. Source material: PBMCs. Receptors were obtained from a woman under 30 in good health and CMV-seronegative.

The J gene is TRBJ2-7, the V gene TRBV29-1, with a possible D match to TRBD2 (6 bases). V was shortened by 7 bases and J by 4 bases, with 17 bases between the two germline ends. The CDR3 has 13 amino acids. Germline assignment: CDR1 SQVTM and CDR2 ANQGSEA. This chain's CDR3 is CSGGDGRHYEQYF. The CDR3 nucleotides are TGCAGCGGGGGGGACGGCCGACATTACGAGCAGTACTTC.

V usage is TRBV7-9 and J usage is TRBJ1-4; a weak D match, TRBD1 (6 bases). V was trimmed by 5 bases and J by 3 bases, leaving 13 bases between them. Looked up from germline, CDR1 is SEHNR and CDR2 is FQNEAQ (reference sequence). The CDR3 has 15 residues. The CDR3 here is CASSRRTASNEKLFF. As DNA, the CDR3 is TGTGCCAGCAGCAGACGGACAGCGTCTAATGAAAAACTGTTTTTT.

The V gene is TRBV27, the J gene TRBJ2-2, with D tentatively TRBD2 (6 bases). CDR1 and CDR2 (germline): MNHEY, SMNVEV (reference sequence). V gave up 5 bases and J gave up 4 bases, with 14 bases separating them. CDR3 length equals 15 residues. The CDR3 region is CASSPGTPSTGELFF. DNA of the CDR3: TGTGCCAGCAGTCCAGGGACTCCGAGCACCGGGGAGCTGTTTTTT.

V and J are TRBV4-1 and TRBJ2-3; TRBD2 matches at 7 bases. The CDR3 totals 17 residues. Per the germline V gene, CDR1 is MGHRA and CDR2 is YSYEKL. The V gene end was trimmed by 0 bases and the J gene end by 7 bases; junction bases not matched to a gene: 13. In DNA form, the CDR3 reads TGCGCCAGCAGCCAAGATCCGGGGGGTTGGATTCCGAATACGCAGTATTTT. Amino acids: CASSQDPGGWIPNTQYF.

This clone was counted only a few times. This chain uses TRBV2 with TRBJ2-7; TRBD2 agrees at 14 bases. Looked up from germline, CDR1 is SNHLY and CDR2 is FYNNEI. J was trimmed by 6 bases and V by 1 base; bases with no gene match: 2. CDR3 length equals 15 residues. In DNA, the CDR3 is TGTGCCAGCAGTGAAGAGGGACTAGCGGGAGTCGAGCAGTACTTC. This encodes CASSEEGLAGVEQYF.

V usage is TRBV28 and J usage is TRBJ1-3; 9 positions match TRBD1. Germline V gene data show CDR1 as MDHEN and CDR2 as SYDVKM. Unmatched junction bases numbered 13, after V lost 2 bases and J lost 11 bases. This CDR3 contains 16 residues. CDR3 sequence: CASSLGGTGRAGAIYF. The CDR3 nucleotides read TGTGCCAGCAGTTTAGGCGGGACAGGGCGCGCGGGTGCCATATATTTT. Variable domain in full (rest from reference TRBV28 and TRBJ1-3): DVKVTQSSRYLVKRTGEKVFLECVQDMDHENMFWYRQDPGLGLRLIYFSYDVKMKEKGDIPEGYSVSREKKERFSLILESASTNQTSMYLCASSLGGTGRAGAIYFGEGSWLTVV.

The rearrangement uses TRBV7-2 and TRBJ2-3; perhaps TRBD2 as D (5 bases). V lost 2 bases and J lost 1, with 10 bases in between. CDR3 length: 15 amino acids. Germline V gene data show CDR1 as SGHTA and CDR2 as FQGNSA. DNA for the CDR3: TGTGCCAGCAGCTTACAACTAGTCGGCACAGATACGCAGTATTTT. Its protein product is CASSLQLVGTDTQYF.

The J gene is TRBJ2-7, the V gene TRBV27; 7 nucleotides line up with TRBD1. CDR1 is MNHEY and CDR2 is SMNVEV in the germline V gene (reference sequence). The CDR3 is made up of 15 amino acids. Trimming removed 2 bases from V and 1 base from J; junction bases left unmatched: 5. Written as DNA, the CDR3 is TGTGCCAGCAGTTTAGGGTCAGGGGGATCCTACGAGCAGTACTTC. It is translated as CASSLGSGGSYEQYF.

V gene TRBV5-1 combines with J gene TRBJ2-7; perhaps TRBD1 as D (6 bases). The V gene lost 0 bases and the J gene lost 3 bases, with 13 bases spanning the gap. CDR3 size: 15 residues. Germline V gene sequence: CDR1 SGHRS, CDR2 YFSETQ. CDR3 protein: CASSLGDRFIYEQYF. As DNA, the CDR3 is TGCGCCAGCAGCTTGGGCGACAGGTTTATCTACGAGCAGTACTTC.

This CDR3 is CASSLSTVSSYEQYF. For the CDR3, the DNA is TGTGCCAGCTCACTCTCGACAGTTAGCTCCTACGAGCAGTACTTC. V usage is TRBV18 and J usage is TRBJ2-7; TRBD1 might be the D (5 bases). V lost 4 bases and J 0 bases, leaving 13 bases between the germline ends. Germline-derived CDR1 and CDR2 are KGHSH and LQKENI. The CDR3 length is 15 residues.

The chain uses TRBV13 and TRBJ1-1, with 8 bases matching TRBD1. CDR3 length: 17 residues. The J segment lost 0 bases and the V segment lost 0 bases, leaving 6 bases of the junction unmatched. CDR1 is PRHDT and CDR2 is FYEKMQ in the germline V gene (reference sequence). CDR3: CASSLGGTGGLNTEAFF. The CDR3 coding sequence is TGTGCCAGCAGCTTAGGGGGGACAGGTGGACTGAACACTGAAGCTTTCTTT.

V usage is TRBV5-8 and J usage is TRBJ2-3; no clear D gene. V lost 2 bases to trimming and J lost 1 base, with 5 bases between them. The germline V gene encodes CDR1 SGHTS and CDR2 YDEGEE. The CDR3 extends over 13 amino acids. The CDR3 region has the DNA TGTGCCAGCAGCTTACCGGGCACAGATACGCAGTATTTT. Amino acids: CASSLPGTDTQYF.

The chain links TRBV2 to TRBJ2-5, with D perhaps matching TRBD1 (5 bases). This CDR3 comprises 16 residues. V lost 5 bases and J lost 4, with 20 bases in between. Per germline, CDR1 SNHLY and CDR2 FYNNEI. As DNA, the CDR3 is TGTGCCAGCAGTTATACAGGAACCGTGGTTGTAGAGACCCAGTACTTC. Protein: CASSYTGTVVVETQYF.

The chain has TRBV28 and TRBJ2-5, with TRBD2 matching over 9 bases. Germline V gene data show CDR1 as MDHEN and CDR2 as SYDVKM. This CDR3 is built from 12 residues. J gave up 4 bases and V 6 bases, and 0 bases lay outside the gene matches. The CDR3 DNA is TGTGCCAGCAGACTAGCGGGAGAGACCCAGTACTTC. It yields the protein CASRLAGETQYF.

The V call is TRBV27, the J call TRBJ2-3; TRBD2 agrees at 8 bases. There are 16 residues in the CDR3. Trimming at V came to 2 bases and at J to 3 bases, leaving 7 bases not matched to a gene. Germline values: CDR1 MNHEY, CDR2 SMNVEV (reference sequence). CDR3 nucleotide sequence: TGTGCCAGCAGTTTAACCGGGACTAGACTGACAGATACGCAGTATTTT. It codes for CASSLTGTRLTDTQYF.

The chain employs TRBV21-1 and TRBJ1-5. TRBV21-1 is given as a pseudogene. The CDR3 is 15 amino acids. CDR3 nucleotide sequence: TGTGCCAGCAGAAAGAGACCGAGGAGGAATCAGCCCCAGCATTTT. Translating it yields CASRKRPRRNQPQHF.

V is TRBV29-1 and J is TRBJ2-3; 7 positions agree with TRBD2. CDR1 and CDR2 from the germline V gene are SQVTM and ANQGSEA. This CDR3 is 16 amino acids long. J lost 0 bases, V lost 4 bases, and 10 bases had no gene match. CDR3 amino acids: CSVGNWGAGSTDTQYF. CDR3 bases: TGCAGCGTTGGGAATTGGGGAGCGGGGAGCACAGATACGCAGTATTTT.

V gene TRBV7-9 combines with J gene TRBJ2-7, with a weak D call TRBD2 (6 bases). Trimming shortened V by 5 bases and J by 2 bases, and 13 bases separated the two germline ends. The CDR3 length is 14 residues. Looked up from germline, CDR1 is SEHNR and CDR2 is FQNEAQ (reference sequence). The CDR3: CASSRPGLTYEQYF. The CDR3 bases are TGTGCCAGCAGCCGGCCGGGACTTACCTACGAGCAGTACTTC.

V gene TRBV6-1 combines with J gene TRBJ1-2, with TRBD1 matching over 9 bases. The germline V gene has CDR1 MNHNS and CDR2 SASEGT. V shed 2 bases, J shed 0 bases, and the junction held 7 bases outside the gene matches. This CDR3 has 17 residues. The CDR3 coding sequence is TGTGCCAGCAGTGAAAGTTTCCGACAGGGGGCTAACTATGGCTACACCTTC. Translation gives CASSESFRQGANYGYTF.

The V call is TRBV20-1, the J call TRBJ1-4, with D unresolved. This CDR3 comprises 11 residues. In germline, CDR1 is DFQATT, CDR2 SNEGSKA (reference sequence). V was cut by 1 base and J by 8 bases, with 5 bases left in between. DNA of the CDR3: TGCAGTGCTAGAGGAGGGGAAAAACTGTTTTTT. Protein: CSARGGEKLFF.

The genes are TRBV6-4 and TRBJ2-7, with 9 bases fitting TRBD1. CDR3 size: 16 residues. Trimming at V came to 6 bases and at J to 1 base, leaving 10 bases not matched to a gene. From germline, CDR1 is MRHNA and CDR2 SNTAGT. CDR3 amino acids: CASRPRDRATSYEQYF. In DNA, the CDR3 is TGTGCCAGCAGGCCGAGGGACAGGGCCACTTCCTACGAGCAGTACTTC.

This chain links TRBV6-6 with TRBJ2-2; D call uncertain. V was cut by 7 bases and J by 6 bases, with 15 bases left in between. The CDR3 has 14 amino acids. Germline values: CDR1 MNHNY, CDR2 SVGAGI (reference sequence). DNA for the CDR3: TGTGCCAGCACAGGTTTGCCTCTGGCCGGGGAGCTGTTTTTT. It specifies CASTGLPLAGELFF.

V gene TRBV9 combines with J gene TRBJ1-3; no reliable D call. Trimming shortened V by 0 bases and J by 0 bases, and 4 bases separated the two germline ends. This CDR3 region has 14 residues. The germline V gene has CDR1 SGDLS and CDR2 YYNGEE. As DNA, the CDR3 is TGTGCCAGCAGCGTAGCCAGCTCTGGAAACACCATATATTTT. Translating it yields CASSVASSGNTIYF.

Only one count was recorded for this clone. V and J are TRBV28 and TRBJ2-5, with 12 bases that match TRBD2. Germline loops: CDR1 MDHEN, CDR2 SYDVKM. The CDR3 sequence is 20 residues long. V trimming: 2 bases; J trimming: 4 bases; junction bases outside the gene matches: 17. The CDR3 DNA sequence: TGTGCCAGCAGTTTACTGGCCCGACTAGCGGGAGTACGGATGGGAGAGACCCAGTACTTC. Its protein product is CASSLLARLAGVRMGETQYF.

V is TRBV6-5 and J is TRBJ1-1; no clear D. The CDR3 has 14 residues. Per germline, CDR1 MNHEY and CDR2 SVGAGI. V was shortened by 1 base and J by 2 bases, with 8 bases between the two germline ends. This CDR3 reads CASSYYDINTEAFF. CDR3 DNA: TGTGCCAGCAGTTACTACGACATCAACACTGAAGCTTTCTTT.

Here the CDR3 DNA reads TGTGCCAGCAGCCTGAGCGCCGGGGAGCTGTTTTTT. Translated, it gives CASSLSAGELFF. The chain employs TRBV27 and TRBJ2-2; D unresolved. This CDR3 comprises 12 residues. Trimming left V 6 bases short and J 6 bases short, with 8 bases between. In germline, CDR1 is MNHEY, CDR2 SMNVEV (reference sequence).

V and J are TRBV7-9 and TRBJ2-1; 10 nucleotides line up with TRBD1. Germline assignment: CDR1 SEHNR and CDR2 FQNEAQ (reference sequence). The V and J ends lost 5 bases and 5 bases, in that order; junction bases with no gene match: 6. The CDR3 sequence is 15 residues long. The CDR3 nucleotides read TGTGCCAGCAGCCCAGACAGGGGGCTAAACAATGAGCAGTTCTTC. Its protein product is CASSPDRGLNNEQFF.

This chain uses TRBV19 with TRBJ1-2; 7 nucleotides line up with TRBD1. The V gene's germline CDR1 is LNHDA and CDR2 SQIVND (reference sequence). The CDR3 is 13 residues long. J gave up 0 bases and V 9 bases, and 4 bases lay outside the gene matches. CDR3 amino acids: CASRDRANYGYTF. CDR3 nucleotides: TGTGCCAGCCGGGACAGAGCTAACTATGGCTACACCTTC.

This clone was recorded only once. The chain couples TRBV5-6 to TRBJ2-3; D might be TRBD2 (5 bases). The CDR3 length is 16 residues. CDR1 and CDR2 from the germline V gene are SGHDT and YYEEEE. V lost 0 bases to trimming and J lost 3 bases, with 14 bases between them. CDR3 in DNA: TGTGCCAGCAGCTTGGCGGGAATAGTCGGAACAGATACGCAGTATTTT. As protein: CASSLAGIVGTDTQYF.

V is TRBV6-1 and J is TRBJ2-3; TRBD1 matches 10 bases. The germline gives CDR1 MNHNS, CDR2 SASEGT. CDR3 size: 15 residues. V dropped 6 bases and J dropped 4; count of bases not matched to a gene: 7. The CDR3 reads CASRRDRGYPDTQYF. The DNA of the CDR3 is TGTGCCAGCAGAAGGGACAGGGGATACCCAGATACGCAGTATTTT.